The entry below describes one T cell receptor beta chain. The CDR3 runs 16 residues. The germline V gene has CDR1 LNHDA and CDR2 SQIVND (reference sequence). The V end was cut by 10 bases, the J end by 2 bases, with 21 bases between. Authors' data handling: Amplified reference gene primers provided the basis for estimating nucleated cell counts. Repertoires were generated with immunoSEQ multiplex PCR, while TCRdb's copy carries only in-frame clones and drops some. V and J calls and clone size come straight from that table; D and trimming were deduced from the DNA. The sample shows around 100,000 clones, 70% to 90% of them seen only once. This sample is part of a study of blood T cell repertoires in COVID-19. Background on the study: Whether acute or convalescent, the COVID-19 samples came from the United States, Italy and Spain. PBMCs, B-cell-depleted T cells, or T cells were the source of the cDNA or gDNA that made up the material.

This rearrangement joins TRBV19 to TRBJ1-5; D is perhaps TRBD1 (5 bases). The receptor's source is a man between 45 and 60 years old in a cohort sampled during active COVID-19. Sequencing input: peripheral blood. CDR3 sequence (DNA): TGTGCCACCAGGGCAGTCGATATTCGTGGCAATCAGCCCCAGCATTTT. Translating gives CATRAVDIRGNQPQHF.